Shown below are 23 T cell receptor beta chains from a single sample sequenced in a study of T cell repertoires in cytomegalovirus infection. TCRdb passed the reads through MiXCR, listing each CDR3 protein once. Among 200,000 to 300,000 distinct CDR3 sequences, about 5.9% were seen once, and the ten largest hold roughly 6%. Sequencing used PBMCs. The receptors come from a human donor in good health (CMV status not recorded). Some clones in this sample may be carry-over from other donors' samples.

The chain links TRBV28 to TRBJ1-1, with 10 positions matching TRBD1. After removal of 5 bases from V and 8 bases from J, the junction contained 11 bases not matched to a gene. This CDR3 comprises 15 residues. Germline CDR1 reads MDHEN; CDR2 reads SYDVKM. The CDR3, as DNA: TGTGCCAGCAGTGGGGGGGGACAGGGGACGGACGAAGCTTTCTTT. Amino acids: CASSGGGQGTDEAFF.

This clonotype appeared many times. The chain links TRBV6-2 or TRBV6-3 to TRBJ1-2; D ambiguous. CDR3 length: 14 residues. The ends were cut back, 4 bases at V and 0 bases at J, with 9 bases in the middle. Germline V gives CDR1 MNHEY, CDR2 SVGEGT. This chain's CDR3 is CASSSLTANYGYTF. The DNA of the CDR3 is TGTGCCAGCAGTTCCCTTACGGCTAACTATGGCTACACCTTC.

This clonotype was seen many times. Here the CDR3 DNA reads TGTGCCAGCAGGTGGGGGGAGTACCGGGCTAATGAAAAACTGTTTTTT. It translates to CASRWGEYRANEKLFF. The chain has TRBV2 and TRBJ1-4; weak D call: TRBD1 (5 bases). Germline values: CDR1 SNHLY, CDR2 FYNNEI. The CDR3 has 16 amino acids. Trimming stripped 6 bases from V and 3 bases from J, with 17 bases between.

The table lists this clonotype with many counts. This chain uses TRBV5-1 with TRBJ2-5; tentative D call: TRBD1 (5 bases). This CDR3 is 13 amino acids long. Between the trimmed V and J ends, which lost 5 bases and 5 bases, there was a span of 13 bases. Germline V lookup: CDR1 SGHRS, CDR2 YFSETQ. CDR3 region: CASRPTAGETQYF. CDR3 in DNA: TGCGCCAGCAGGCCGACTGCAGGGGAGACCCAGTACTTC.

A few counts support this clonotype. The chain joins TRBV7-9 to TRBJ1-6; D gene unclear. With 1 base removed from V and 3 bases from J, the gap between germline ends came to 7 bases. CDR3 length equals 15 residues. Per germline, CDR1 SEHNR and CDR2 FQNEAQ (reference sequence). The DNA for the CDR3 is TGTGCCAGCAGCTTAGGAGGAGTCTATAATTCACCCCTCCACTTT. Protein product: CASSLGGVYNSPLHF.

This clonotype appeared many times. The chain combines TRBV29-1 with TRBJ1-1; D call uncertain. V was clipped by 2 bases and J by 5 bases, with 12 bases between them. The CDR3 has 13 amino acids. The germline CDR1 and CDR2 sequences are SQVTM and ANQGSEA. CDR3 bases: TGCAGCGTTGAATGGGCAGGAAGGACTGAAGCTTTCTTT. Translation: CSVEWAGRTEAFF.

This rearrangement joins TRBV20-1 to TRBJ1-1, with D unresolved. Trimming stripped 3 bases from V and 0 bases from J, with 11 bases between. CDR3 length equals 14 residues. Germline V gene data show CDR1 as DFQATT and CDR2 as SNEGSKA (reference sequence). The CDR3 loop is CSARDLGVNTEAFF. The CDR3, as DNA: TGCAGTGCTAGGGACCTAGGAGTGAACACTGAAGCTTTCTTT.

This clonotype has a count of ten or more. The rearrangement joins TRBV27 to TRBJ1-5; D is unresolved. CDR1 is MNHEY and CDR2 is SMNVEV in the germline V gene (reference sequence). CDR3 length: 15 residues. V was cut by 5 bases and J by 2 bases, with 13 bases left in between. CDR3 region: CASSPSERGNQPQHF. The CDR3 nucleotides are TGTGCCAGCAGTCCGTCGGAGCGCGGCAATCAGCCCCAGCATTTT.

This clonotype was seen repeatedly, ten times or more. The J gene is TRBJ2-1, the V gene TRBV7-2; 10 nucleotides match TRBD2. Germline CDR1 is SGHTA and CDR2 is FQGNSA. CDR3 size: 16 residues. V lost 3 bases, J lost 0 bases, and 2 bases stayed unmatched. This chain's CDR3 is CASSFSGGSSYNEQFF. The CDR3 DNA is TGTGCCAGCAGCTTTAGCGGGGGGAGCTCCTACAATGAGCAGTTCTTC.

This clonotype was counted many times. The rearrangement links TRBV5-6 to TRBJ2-3; TRBD1 matches 9 bases. The CDR3 has 17 residues. The germline V gene has CDR1 SGHDT and CDR2 YYEEEE. V was pared by 1 base and J by 2 bases, with 8 bases of the junction left unmatched. The CDR3 bases are TGTGCCAGCAGCTTGTGGACAGGGGTGGGAGACACAGATACGCAGTATTTT. Residues: CASSLWTGVGDTDTQYF.

Worth noting for this clonotype: A much larger clonotype is one base distant, so this may be a read error. The chain couples TRBV5-1 to TRBJ1-3; D unclear. V lost 3 bases to trimming and J lost 0 bases, with 10 bases between them. Germline V gene data show CDR1 as SGHRS and CDR2 as YFSETQ. The CDR3 has 15 amino acids. CDR3 residues: CASSWGEDSGNTIYF. The CDR3 DNA reads TGCGCCAGCAGCTGGGGAGAAGACTCTGGAAACACCATATATTTT. Drawing the rest from reference TRBV5-1 and TRBJ1-3, the complete variable domain is KAGVTQTPRYLIKTRGQQVTLSCSPISGHRSVSWYQQTPGQGLQFLFEYFSETQRNKGNFPGRFSGRQFSNSRSEMNVSTLELGDSALYLCASSWGEDSGNTIYFGEGSWLTVV.

Points on this clonotype: A much larger clone differs from this one at a single base, so this may be a read error. The genes are TRBV29-1 and TRBJ1-5; tentatively, D is TRBD1 (6 bases). The CDR3 has 13 residues. Germline CDR1 and CDR2: SQVTM and ANQGSEA. Between the trimmed V and J ends, which lost 6 bases and 4 bases, there was a span of 13 bases. The CDR3 bases are TGCAGCGTCGCATCAGGGGTAAATCAGCCCCAGCATTTT. It codes for CSVASGVNQPQHF.

At least ten counts were recorded for this clonotype. The chain joins TRBV7-8 to TRBJ1-1; no clear D gene. Germline CDR1 is SGHVS and CDR2 is FQNEAQ. The CDR3 spans 13 residues. Trimming took 2 bases from V and 4 from J, leaving 8 bases between them. CDR3 coding DNA: TGTGCCAGCAGCTTATTTTCGCGCACTGAAGCTTTCTTT. This codes for CASSLFSRTEAFF.

This clonotype was counted many times. DNA of the CDR3: TGTGCCAGTAGGAGACAGTCTAGCAATCAGCCCCAGCATTTT. Translating it yields CASRRQSSNQPQHF. The chain uses TRBV19 and TRBJ1-5; possible D gene TRBD1, 5 bases. Deletions cut 6 bases from V and 0 bases from J, with 9 bases between. Germline values: CDR1 LNHDA, CDR2 SQIVND (reference sequence). The CDR3 is made up of 14 amino acids.

This clonotype has at least ten counts. V usage is TRBV7-2 and J usage is TRBJ1-2; no definite D call. The V gene lost 1 base and the J gene lost 10 bases, with 16 bases spanning the gap. CDR1 is SGHTA, CDR2 FQGNSA, per germline. The CDR3 contains 14 residues. CDR3 sequence (DNA): TGTGCCAGCAGCTTAGGAACTTTCGTACGGGACTACACCTTC. Translating it yields CASSLGTFVRDYTF.

This clonotype was picked up many times. The CDR3 loop is CAWSLGLSNQPQHF. The DNA for the CDR3 is TGTGCCTGGAGCTTGGGACTAAGCAATCAGCCCCAGCATTTT. This chain uses TRBV30 with TRBJ1-5, with D perhaps matching TRBD1 (5 bases). Germline V gene data show CDR1 as GTSNPN and CDR2 as SVGIG (reference sequence). V was trimmed by 3 bases and J by 1 base, leaving 10 bases between them. The CDR3 is 14 amino acids.

The genes are TRBV12-3 or TRBV12-4 and TRBJ1-6; D is possibly TRBD1 (5 bases). CDR3 size: 14 residues. Trimming took off 5 bases at V and 10 bases at J, with 15 bases between the two ends. The CDR3 region has the DNA TGTGCCAGCAGTGCTAACAGGTTATGGTCACCCCTCCACTTT. Its protein is CASSANRLWSPLHF.

The rearrangement joins TRBV20-1 to TRBJ1-2, with D perhaps matching TRBD1 (6 bases). Trimming took off 0 bases at V and 3 bases at J, with 11 bases between the two ends. The CDR3 extends over 14 amino acids. In germline, CDR1 is DFQATT, CDR2 SNEGSKA (reference sequence). CDR3 nucleotide sequence: TGCAGTGCTAGAGATCATAACAGGGACTATGGCTACACCTTC. Protein sequence: CSARDHNRDYGYTF.

Points on this clonotype: This may be a read error, as it is one base from a much larger clone. V is TRBV10-2 and J is TRBJ1-3; D call uncertain. V gave up 2 bases and J gave up 16 bases, with 24 bases separating them. The CDR3 is made up of 15 amino acids. Per the germline V gene, CDR1 is WSHSY and CDR2 is SAAADI. The CDR3 reads CASSENSGPTWSLYF. For the CDR3, the DNA is TGCGCCAGCAGTGAGAACTCTGGGCCGACGTGGAGTTTGTATTTT.

This clonotype has ten or more counts. This chain uses TRBV29-1 with TRBJ2-2, with D possibly TRBD2 on 6 matching bases. Trimming stripped 5 bases from V and 3 bases from J, with 10 bases between. From germline, CDR1 is SQVTM and CDR2 ANQGSEA. This CDR3 has 13 amino acids. The CDR3 nucleotides read TGCAGCGTTCGTCCGGGGGACACCGGGGAGCTGTTTTTT. Translation gives CSVRPGDTGELFF.

This clonotype was seen repeatedly, ten times or more. V and J are TRBV7-6 and TRBJ2-1; no clear D. This CDR3 spans 16 amino acids. V was trimmed by 0 bases and J by 7 bases, leaving 16 bases between them. Germline lookup yields CDR1 SGHVS and CDR2 FNYEAQ. Here the CDR3 DNA reads TGTGCCAGCAGCTTAGCCGGAGCCCAGCCGGGTAATGAGCAGTTCTTC. Encoded protein: CASSLAGAQPGNEQFF.

This clonotype was detected a few times. The genes are TRBV5-6 and TRBJ2-3; the match to TRBD1 covers 10 bases. Germline lookup yields CDR1 SGHDT and CDR2 YYEEEE. CDR3 length equals 15 residues. J was trimmed by 5 bases and V by 0 bases; bases with no gene match: 3. Written as DNA, the CDR3 is TGTGCCAGCAGCTTGGGACAGGGGGCGGGAGATACGCAGTATTTT. This codes for CASSLGQGAGDTQYF. Looking up the rest from reference TRBV5-6 and TRBJ2-3 gives the full variable domain: DAGVTQSPTHLIKTRGQQVTLRCSPKSGHDTVSWYQQALGQGPQFIFQYYEEEERQRGNFPDRFSGHQFPNYSSELNVNALLLGDSALYLCASSLGQGAGDTQYFGPGTRLTVL.

In this sample, this clonotype turned up a few times. This chain connects TRBV20-1 to TRBJ1-6; maybe TRBD1 (5 bases). The CDR3 runs 14 residues. The germline V gene encodes CDR1 DFQATT and CDR2 SNEGSKA (reference sequence). V gave up 3 bases and J gave up 7 bases, with 13 bases separating them. The CDR3, as DNA: TGCAGTGCTAGTAAGGCAGGGACCAATTCACCCCTCCACTTT. Protein product: CSASKAGTNSPLHF.